The 25 T cell receptor beta chains below were found in one sample sequenced in a study of blood T cell repertoires in COVID-19. TCRdb's table, derived via immunoSEQ multiplex PCR, lists solely in-frame clones and lacks some. This sample carries just over 20,000 clones, approximately 90% of them seen once, and the ten largest clones take under 5%. The sequencing sample was made of peripheral blood. The receptors were gathered from a man in his fifties or sixties with active COVID-19.

The chain recombines TRBV27 with TRBJ2-5, with 7 nucleotides matching TRBD1. The trim removed 6 bases at V and 4 bases at J, leaving 5 bases unmatched. The germline V gene has CDR1 MNHEY and CDR2 SMNVEV (reference sequence). This CDR3 has 13 residues. In DNA, the CDR3 is TGTGCCAGCAGCCGGGGACAGTTAGAGACCCAGTACTTC. It translates to CASSRGQLETQYF.

This sequence joins TRBV11-2 and TRBJ2-1, with D unclear. The CDR3 loop spans 12 amino acids. Trimming pared 3 bases from V and 9 bases from J, leaving 9 bases between. Germline assignment: CDR1 SGHAT and CDR2 FQNNGV. The CDR3 region has the DNA TGTGCCAGCAGCTTTGAACGGAGTGAGCAGTTCTTC. Its translation: CASSFERSEQFF.

This chain uses TRBV27 with TRBJ1-1, with TRBD1 identical over 9 bases. The CDR3 extends over 15 amino acids. Germline loops: CDR1 MNHEY, CDR2 SMNVEV (reference sequence). With V trimmed by 0 bases and J by 5 bases, 4 bases remained unmatched. The CDR3 bases are TGTGCCAGCAGTTTATCCGGACAGGGGTTTACTGAAGCTTTCTTT. It specifies CASSLSGQGFTEAFF.

This rearrangement joins TRBV12-3 or TRBV12-4 to TRBJ2-7; D might be TRBD1 (6 bases). V was pared by 6 bases and J by 6 bases, with 12 bases between. The CDR3 has 12 amino acids. DNA for the CDR3: TGTGCCAGCAGCAGGACAGTCCCCGAGCAGTACTTC. Protein product: CASSRTVPEQYF.

The count of this clone is one. The chain links TRBV18 to TRBJ2-6; no clear D gene. CDR3 length: 13 amino acids. The V end lost 7 bases, the J end lost 0 bases, and 4 bases lay between the germline ends. Germline V lookup: CDR1 KGHSH, CDR2 LQKENI. CDR3 DNA sequence: TGTGCCAGCTTCAGCTCTGGGGCCAACGTCCTGACTTTC. This translates into CASFSSGANVLTF.

The genes are TRBV6-5 and TRBJ1-6; D perhaps matches TRBD1 (6 bases). V was clipped by 7 bases and J by 10 bases, with 17 bases between them. The V gene's germline CDR1 is MNHEY and CDR2 SVGAGI. The CDR3 extends over 14 amino acids. The CDR3 here is CASNLQGSGSPLHF. The CDR3 DNA is TGTGCCAGCAACTTACAGGGCTCAGGATCACCCCTCCACTTT.

The gene calls are TRBV12-3 or TRBV12-4 and TRBJ1-1; possibly TRBD1 for D (5 bases). V lost 6 bases to trimming and J lost 4 bases, with 12 bases between them. CDR3 size: 13 residues. The CDR3 bases are TGTGCCAGCAGGTATACCGGGGGCACTGAAGCTTTCTTT. This gives the protein CASRYTGGTEAFF.

The V call is TRBV25-1, the J call TRBJ2-1; D is uncertain. Germline V CDR1 and CDR2: MGHDK, SYGVNS. Trimming cost V 0 bases and J 15 bases, with 6 bases left between them. This CDR3 region has 10 residues. The CDR3 spells CASSEYRWFF. For the CDR3, the DNA is TGTGCCAGCAGTGAATATCGTTGGTTCTTC.

The chain uses TRBV5-1 and TRBJ2-7; 10 bases agree with TRBD2. With V trimmed by 1 base and J by 1 base, 2 bases remained unmatched. The CDR3 sequence is 15 residues long. The V gene's germline CDR1 is SGHRS and CDR2 YFSETQ. The CDR3 here is CASSLTSGASYEQYF. The CDR3 nucleotides read TGCGCCAGCAGCTTGACTAGCGGGGCGTCCTACGAGCAGTACTTC.

This chain joins TRBV30 and TRBJ1-1, with TRBD1 as a possible D gene (5 bases). Per germline, CDR1 GTSNPN and CDR2 SVGIG (reference sequence). This CDR3 comprises 13 residues. V lost 3 bases to trimming and J lost 11 bases, with 19 bases between them. The CDR3 DNA is TGTGCCTGGAGGGTAAGGCTGGGGCGCAGGGCTTTCTTT. It codes for CAWRVRLGRRAFF.

The V and J genes are TRBV4-2 and TRBJ2-2; the match to TRBD2 covers 9 bases. This CDR3 comprises 16 residues. Per the germline V gene, CDR1 is LGHNA and CDR2 is YNFKEQ. V lost 4 bases, J lost 3 bases, and 6 bases stayed unmatched. The CDR3 loop is CASSPRTSDYTGELFF. The DNA for the CDR3 is TGTGCCAGCAGCCCTAGGACTAGCGATTACACCGGGGAGCTGTTTTTT.

The table lists this clone with a count of one. This sequence joins TRBV5-4 and TRBJ2-7; TRBD2 aligns across 7 bases. Losses at the gene ends were 0 bases for V and 9 bases for J; bases not matched to a gene: 3. CDR1 and CDR2 from the germline V gene are SGHNT and YYREEE (reference sequence). The CDR3 is 12 amino acids. CDR3 region: CASSLESGAQYF. Written as DNA, the CDR3 is TGTGCCAGCAGCTTGGAAAGCGGGGCGCAGTACTTC.

This clone was observed once. This chain uses TRBV3-1 (or the pseudogene TRBV3-2) with TRBJ1-5, with D unclear. With 1 base removed from V and 0 bases from J, the gap between germline ends came to 4 bases. The germline CDR1 and CDR2 sequences are LGHDT and YNNKEL (reference sequence). The CDR3 totals 14 residues. Here the CDR3 reads CASSQAYSNQPQHF. The CDR3 bases are TGTGCCAGCAGCCAAGCTTATAGCAATCAGCCCCAGCATTTT.

The V gene is TRBV2, the J gene TRBJ2-5; TRBD2 is a possible D gene (5 bases). The CDR3 has 14 residues. Trimming pared 1 base from V and 4 bases from J, leaving 10 bases between. In germline, CDR1 is SNHLY, CDR2 FYNNEI. In DNA form, the CDR3 reads TGTGCCAGCAGTGAAGTTCGTAGCGCAGAGACCCAGTACTTC. It translates to CASSEVRSAETQYF.

V is TRBV30 and J is TRBJ1-5; a weak D match, TRBD1 (6 bases). Germline V CDR1 and CDR2: GTSNPN, SVGIG (reference sequence). This CDR3 comprises 13 residues. Between the trimmed V and J ends, which lost 0 bases and 6 bases, there was a span of 9 bases. The CDR3 spells CAWSVTGFQPQHF. CDR3 DNA: TGTGCCTGGAGTGTAACAGGGTTTCAGCCCCAGCATTTT.

The J gene is TRBJ2-5, the V gene TRBV7-2; D perhaps matches TRBD2 (5 bases). This CDR3 has 12 residues. The germline CDR1 and CDR2 sequences are SGHTA and FQGNSA. Trimming cost V 4 bases and J 4 bases, with 7 bases left between them. For the CDR3, the DNA is TGTGCCAGCAGCTCAGAGGGAGAGACCCAGTACTTC. This translates into CASSSEGETQYF.

This chain uses TRBV3-1 (or the pseudogene TRBV3-2) with TRBJ2-1, with D possibly TRBD2 on 6 matching bases. Germline V gene lookup returns CDR1 LGHDT and CDR2 YNNKEL (reference sequence). CDR3 length equals 13 residues. Trimming removed 5 bases at V and 9 bases at J, with 14 bases between. DNA of the CDR3: TGTGCCAGCAGCTACACGCGGAGGGGTGAGCAGTTCTTC. This encodes CASSYTRRGEQFF.

This chain uses TRBV11-3 with TRBJ2-2, with 9 bases aligning to TRBD1. The J segment lost 4 bases and the V segment lost 6 bases, leaving 6 bases of the junction unmatched. The CDR3 has 15 amino acids. Germline V gene lookup returns CDR1 SGHNT and CDR2 YENEEA. The chain's CDR3 is CASRNRGRGTGELFF. In DNA form, the CDR3 reads TGTGCCAGCAGGAACAGGGGGCGAGGCACCGGGGAGCTGTTTTTT.

The chain recombines TRBV7-9 with TRBJ2-3, with TRBD1 matching 10 bases. V shed 8 bases, J shed 1 base, and the junction held 6 bases outside the gene matches. Germline assignment: CDR1 SEHNR and CDR2 FQNEAQ (reference sequence). CDR3 size: 15 residues. CDR3 residues: CASPTGTGGTDTQYF. The CDR3 DNA sequence: TGTGCCAGCCCAACAGGGACAGGGGGCACAGATACGCAGTATTTT. Together with reference TRBV7-9 and TRBJ2-3, the CDR3 gives the full variable domain: DTGVSQNPRHKITKRGQNVTFRCDPISEHNRLYWYRQTLGQGPEFLTYFQNEAQLEKSRLLSDRFSAERPKGSFSTLEIQRTEQGDSAMYLCASPTGTGGTDTQYFGPGTRLTVL.

V usage is TRBV9 and J usage is TRBJ2-5; D may be TRBD2 (6 bases). Trimming left V 4 bases short and J 0 bases short, with 10 bases between. The length of the CDR3 is 14 residues. Per germline, CDR1 SGDLS and CDR2 YYNGEE. As DNA, the CDR3 is TGTGCCAGCAGCCCCCGGGACTACCAAGAGACCCAGTACTTC. Protein: CASSPRDYQETQYF.

The rearrangement links TRBV19 to TRBJ1-3; D is undetermined. Germline loops: CDR1 LNHDA, CDR2 SQIVND (reference sequence). V was clipped by 5 bases and J by 0 bases, with 11 bases between them. The CDR3 extends over 15 amino acids. The CDR3 bases are TGTGCCAGTAGTTGGGTCGGAGTCTCTGGAAACACCATATATTTT. Its translation is CASSWVGVSGNTIYF.

V gene TRBV4-1 combines with J gene TRBJ2-4; weak D call: TRBD1 (6 bases). This CDR3 is 16 amino acids long. V lost 3 bases and J 2 bases, leaving 14 bases between the germline ends. CDR1 is MGHRA and CDR2 is YSYEKL in the germline V gene. CDR3 loop: CASSQPLQGTKNIQYF. CDR3 nucleotide sequence: TGCGCCAGCAGCCAGCCCCTACAGGGAACCAAAAACATTCAGTACTTC.

V is TRBV11-2 and J is TRBJ2-2; D not certain. CDR1 and CDR2 from the germline V gene are SGHAT and FQNNGV. Trimming left V 5 bases short and J 5 bases short, with 21 bases between. The CDR3 contains 17 residues. The CDR3 protein is CASSITATTGLTGELFF. The DNA for the CDR3 is TGTGCCAGCAGCATAACGGCCACGACGGGTTTAACCGGGGAGCTGTTTTTT.

The J gene is TRBJ1-5, the V gene TRBV7-2; 7 positions agree with TRBD1. J gave up 5 bases and V 4 bases, and 11 bases lay outside the gene matches. The V gene's germline CDR1 is SGHTA and CDR2 FQGNSA. This CDR3 has 16 amino acids. CDR3 DNA: TGTGCCAGCAGCTACGGACCGACAGGGCCCCATCAGCCCCAGCATTTT. Translated: CASSYGPTGPHQPQHF.

The V call is TRBV5-1, the J call TRBJ1-1; D possibly corresponds to TRBD1 (5 bases). The length of the CDR3 is 16 residues. From germline, CDR1 is SGHRS and CDR2 YFSETQ. Trimming removed 0 bases from V and 1 base from J, with 13 bases in between. CDR3 nucleotide sequence: TGCGCCAGCAGCTTGGCCGTGGGGACTGGGAACACTGAAGCTTTCTTT. Translating gives CASSLAVGTGNTEAFF.